This passage covers 7 T cell receptor beta chains from one sample sequenced in a study of cytomegalovirus exposure and HLA in healthy donors. This PCR relied on a set of 60 Vbeta primers and 13 Jbeta primers. Profiling relied on immunoSEQ multiplex PCR, and the TCRdb table lists in-frame clones only, not all of them. The profile shows under 120,000 clones, 74% of them singletons. Sequencing input: PBMCs. The receptors derive from a man between 50 and 59 years old in good health and CMV-seropositive.

The chain has TRBV5-5 and TRBJ2-7; 7 bases are shared with TRBD1. Germline V gene lookup returns CDR1 SGHKS and CDR2 YYEKEE (reference sequence). This CDR3 has 15 amino acids. V was pared by 4 bases and J by 3 bases, with 10 bases of the junction left unmatched. For the CDR3, the DNA is TGTGCCAGCAGCCTGACAGGGCGTAAAGTCTACGAGCAGTACTTC. Its translation is CASSLTGRKVYEQYF. Full variable domain (rest looked up from reference TRBV5-5 and TRBJ2-7): DAGVTQSPTHLIKTRGQQVTLRCSPISGHKSVSWYQQVLGQGPQFIFQYYEKEERGRGNFPDRFSARQFPNYSSELNVNALLLGDSALYLCASSLTGRKVYEQYFGPGTRLTVT.

The J gene is TRBJ2-1, the V gene TRBV18, with D perhaps TRBD2 (5 bases). The germline CDR1 and CDR2 sequences are KGHSH and LQKENI. The length of the CDR3 is 12 residues. V lost 2 bases to trimming and J lost 8 bases, with 7 bases between them. This chain's CDR3 is CASSPSGDEQFF. The CDR3, as DNA: TGTGCCAGCTCACCATCCGGGGATGAGCAGTTCTTC. The variable domain in full, completed from reference TRBV18 and TRBJ2-1, reads NAGVMQNPRHLVRRRGQEARLRCSPMKGHSHVYWYRQLPEEGLKFMVYLQKENIIDESGMPKERFSAEFPKEGPSILRIQQVVRGDSAAYFCASSPSGDEQFFGPGTRLTVL.

Concerning this clone itself: Mismatch with germline at one junction end may stem from a read error. This chain links TRBV7-3 with TRBJ2-1; tentative D call: TRBD2 (6 bases). The CDR3 extends over 13 amino acids. Germline values: CDR1 SGHTA, CDR2 FQGTGA. The DNA of the CDR3 is TGTGCCAGCAGCGCGGGGTCCTACAATGAGCAATTCTTC. Its translation: CASSAGSYNEQFF.

This clone is a singleton in its sample. The CDR3 bases are TGTGCCAGCTCACCGGAGGGGGCTGGCGAGACCCAGTACTTC. It codes for CASSPEGAGETQYF. The chain recombines TRBV18 with TRBJ2-5; tentatively, D is TRBD1 (7 bases). The V end was cut by 3 bases, the J end by 5 bases, with 13 bases between. The CDR3 has 14 amino acids. Germline CDR1 KGHSH, CDR2 LQKENI.

V and J are TRBV7-6 and TRBJ2-7, with D perhaps TRBD2 (5 bases). This CDR3 region has 15 residues. The germline V gene has CDR1 SGHVS and CDR2 FNYEAQ. Trimming took 5 bases from V and 5 from J, leaving 19 bases between them. CDR3 residues: CASSPPGNSLDEQYF. The CDR3 coding sequence is TGTGCCAGCAGCCCCCCGGGGAATAGTTTGGACGAGCAGTACTTC.

This clone was seen just once. The rearrangement uses TRBV2 and TRBJ2-2, with D possibly being TRBD1 (6 bases). CDR1 is SNHLY, CDR2 FYNNEI, per germline. Deletions cut 11 bases from V and 6 bases from J, with 13 bases between. The CDR3 has 12 amino acids. CDR3 residues: CAGNRVPGELFF. For the CDR3, the DNA is TGTGCCGGCAACAGGGTTCCCGGGGAGCTGTTTTTT.

This chain connects TRBV5-1 to TRBJ1-1; 8 positions agree with TRBD1. This CDR3 has 15 residues. The trim removed 4 bases at V and 5 bases at J, leaving 10 bases unmatched. Germline CDR1 is SGHRS and CDR2 is YFSETQ. CDR3 sequence reads: CASSTLQGAGTEAFF. The CDR3 coding sequence is TGCGCCAGCAGCACCCTCCAGGGGGCGGGAACTGAAGCTTTCTTT.